This passage covers 16 T cell receptor beta chains from one sample sequenced in a study of T-cell memory formation after mild COVID-19. TCRdb reanalysed the 5' RACE reads using MiXCR and keeps one entry per CDR3 protein. The data contain under 300,000 distinct CDR3 sequences, about 17% of them singletons. Sequencing input: PBMCs or a T cell subset sorted from them (not recorded which). Receptors were obtained from a young man who had mild COVID-19 (a few samples of this study predate the infection). Cell type and time point are not known.

This clonotype occurred a few times. This chain uses TRBV4-1 with TRBJ1-1, with a possible D match to TRBD1 (5 bases). The CDR3 is 15 amino acids. Germline CDR1 and CDR2: MGHRA and YSYEKL. V was cut by 8 bases and J by 11 bases, with 27 bases left in between. CDR3 nucleotides: TGCGCCAGCGGAGGGGTGGGGGGGAAGACGGCGGCGGCTTTCTTT. It is translated as CASGGVGGKTAAAFF.

The chain uses TRBV2 and TRBJ2-6; D gene uncertain. Per germline, CDR1 SNHLY and CDR2 FYNNEI. V was shortened by 4 bases and J by 0 bases, with 4 bases between the two germline ends. The CDR3 has 14 amino acids. The chain's CDR3 is CASSGPSGANVLTF. In nucleotides, the CDR3 is TGTGCCAGCAGTGGGCCCTCTGGGGCCAACGTCCTGACTTTC.

The chain employs TRBV7-8 and TRBJ2-1; 7 bases are a match to TRBD1. CDR1 and CDR2 (germline): SGHVS, FQNEAQ. The CDR3 spans 16 residues. With V trimmed by 4 bases and J by 7 bases, 13 bases remained unmatched. The CDR3 region is CASSSILPGQLNEQFF. The CDR3 coding sequence is TGTGCCAGCAGCTCAATCCTCCCGGGACAGCTTAATGAGCAGTTCTTC.

The chain couples TRBV14 to TRBJ2-1, with a tentative D call TRBD2 (5 bases). Trimming shortened V by 0 bases and J by 0 bases, and 12 bases separated the two germline ends. This CDR3 has 17 residues. From germline, CDR1 is SGHDN and CDR2 FVKESK. Here the CDR3 reads CASSQDRGASSYNEQFF. As DNA, the CDR3 is TGTGCCAGCAGCCAAGATCGGGGAGCTAGCTCCTACAATGAGCAGTTCTTC.

This chain links TRBV3-2 with TRBJ2-7; the tabulated D call, TRBD1, remains unverified against the DNA. TRBV3-2 is tagged as a pseudogene. The CDR3 contains 14 residues. The CDR3 here is CAPGGTGVSYEQYV. The DNA for the CDR3 is TGTGCCCCAGGCGGGACAGGGGTTTCCTACGAGCAGTACGTC.

This clonotype was detected a few times. The rearrangement links TRBV3-1 to TRBJ2-3; unclear D gene. Trimming took 3 bases from V and 1 from J, leaving 8 bases between them. Looked up from germline, CDR1 is LGHDT and CDR2 is YNNKEL (reference sequence). The CDR3 extends over 14 amino acids. The CDR3 nucleotides read TGTGCCAGCAGCCAGGTTGCGGGCACAGATACGCAGTATTTT. Translation: CASSQVAGTDTQYF.

The V call is TRBV6-2 or TRBV6-3, the J call TRBJ2-7, with D possibly TRBD1 on 5 matching bases. The CDR3 spans 13 residues. Germline V gene sequence: CDR1 MNHEY, CDR2 SVGEGT. V gave up 8 bases and J gave up 0 bases, with 11 bases separating them. DNA of the CDR3: TGTGCCAGCGCCCAACAGGACTCCTACGAGCAGTACTTC. This sequence encodes CASAQQDSYEQYF.

The chain recombines TRBV12-3 or TRBV12-4 with TRBJ2-7; D is possibly TRBD1 or TRBD2 (6 bases each). The CDR3 is 15 amino acids. The V end was cut by 7 bases, the J end by 2 bases, with 18 bases between. The CDR3 is CASTPGGGRAYEQYF. In nucleotides, the CDR3 is TGTGCCAGCACCCCAGGAGGGGGTAGGGCCTACGAGCAGTACTTC.

This clonotype showed up just a few times. The chain links TRBV27 to TRBJ2-7; D may correspond to TRBD1 or TRBD2 (5 bases each). V lost 5 bases and J lost 3, with 17 bases in between. The CDR3 totals 15 residues. CDR1 is MNHEY, CDR2 SMNVEV, per germline (reference sequence). This CDR3 reads CASSQWGGRRYEQYF. The CDR3 DNA is TGTGCCAGCAGTCAATGGGGCGGGCGGCGCTACGAGCAGTACTTC.

V is TRBV7-9 and J is TRBJ1-2; D is unresolved. CDR1 is SEHNR, CDR2 FQNEAQ, per germline (reference sequence). The CDR3 is 12 residues long. Trimming left V 2 bases short and J 6 bases short, with 7 bases between. This CDR3 reads CASSLSINGYTF. CDR3 DNA sequence: TGTGCCAGCAGCTTATCCATAAATGGCTACACCTTC.

The chain is built from TRBV6-6 and TRBJ2-3; D is perhaps TRBD1 (6 bases). Germline CDR1 and CDR2: MNHNY and SVGAGI (reference sequence). Trimming pared 5 bases from V and 2 bases from J, leaving 14 bases between. This CDR3 region has 15 residues. CDR3 sequence: CASSPPDSFTDTQYF. CDR3 sequence (DNA): TGTGCCAGCAGTCCCCCGGACAGCTTCACAGATACGCAGTATTTT.

The chain is built from TRBV19 and TRBJ1-5; TRBD1 agrees at 9 bases. The CDR3 is made up of 14 amino acids. The junction had 4 bases not matched to a gene; V was cut back by 4 bases and J by 6 bases. Looked up from germline, CDR1 is LNHDA and CDR2 is SQIVND (reference sequence). The CDR3 DNA is TGTGCCAGTAGTAGCCCACAGGGGGCTCAGCCCCAGCATTTT. Protein sequence: CASSSPQGAQPQHF.

This clonotype was counted only a few times. J is TRBJ2-3 and V is TRBV9, with D possibly matching TRBD2 (6 bases). The length of the CDR3 is 14 residues. Germline loops: CDR1 SGDLS, CDR2 YYNGEE. Trimming removed 2 bases at V and 6 bases at J, with 13 bases between. As DNA, the CDR3 is TGTGCCAGCAGCGTGGCGGGGCCCTTGGATACGCAGTATTTT. Translated, it gives CASSVAGPLDTQYF.

Only a few counts were recorded for this clonotype. The chain joins TRBV20-1 to TRBJ2-1, with D perhaps TRBD1 (5 bases). The germline V gene encodes CDR1 DFQATT and CDR2 SNEGSKA (reference sequence). V lost 6 bases, J lost 7 bases, and 16 bases lay in between. The CDR3 is 13 residues long. The CDR3 here is CSANSESGNEQFF. The CDR3, as DNA: TGCAGTGCCAACTCCGAGTCAGGGAATGAGCAGTTCTTC.

Only a few counts were recorded for this clonotype. The V gene is TRBV27, the J gene TRBJ1-2, with D possibly being TRBD1 (5 bases). V was shortened by 5 bases and J by 0 bases, with 13 bases between the two germline ends. Germline CDR1 reads MNHEY; CDR2 reads SMNVEV (reference sequence). The CDR3 runs to 15 residues. CDR3 sequence reads: CASSPRGRANYGYTF. The CDR3 DNA reads TGTGCCAGCAGTCCCCGGGGGAGGGCTAACTATGGCTACACCTTC.

This clonotype has more than one count but fewer than ten. V gene TRBV20-1 combines with J gene TRBJ2-7, with 10 bases that match TRBD1. This CDR3 is 14 amino acids long. V trimming: 3 bases; J trimming: 5 bases; junction bases outside the gene matches: 7. Germline V gives CDR1 DFQATT, CDR2 SNEGSKA (reference sequence). In DNA, the CDR3 is TGCAGTGCTAGCGCCGGGACAGGGGTTGACGAGCAGTACTTC. Translation: CSASAGTGVDEQYF.